These 5 T cell receptor beta chains originate from one sample sequenced in a study of CD8 T cells in ankylosing spondylitis. TCRdb ran MiXCR on the 5' RACE reads and lists one entry per CDR3 protein. The table records roughly 230,000 distinct CDR3 sequences, around 8% of them present only once. Material: blood, either unsorted or a sorted T cell fraction (not recorded which). The source is a female donor with ankylosing spondylitis or in good health (not recorded which).

This clonotype was seen many times. A read error may produce the germline difference seen at one junction end. This chain uses TRBV20-1 with TRBJ2-7, with a weak D call TRBD2 (7 bases). The CDR3 covers 15 residues. Per germline, CDR1 DFQATT and CDR2 SNEGSKA (reference sequence). This chain's CDR3 is CSAREGGVAKHEQYF. CDR3 DNA sequence: TGCAGTGCCAGAGAGGGGGGGGTGGCTAAACACGAGCAGTACTTC.

The V call is TRBV7-3, the J call TRBJ2-1, with 8 positions matching TRBD2. The ends lost 5 bases at V and 8 bases at J; junction bases unmatched: 14. Germline CDR1 is SGHTA and CDR2 is FQGTGA. The CDR3 consists of 16 residues. CDR3 bases: TGTGCCAGCAGCCCAAATACCGGGAGGGCCGTAGATGAGCAGTTCTTC. It yields the protein CASSPNTGRAVDEQFF.

This clonotype has just a few counts. The genes are TRBV5-6 and TRBJ2-1, with a possible D match to TRBD1 (5 bases). Germline assignment: CDR1 SGHDT and CDR2 YYEEEE. This CDR3 region has 14 residues. V gave up 0 bases and J gave up 7 bases, with 11 bases separating them. The CDR3 DNA reads as TGTGCCAGCAGCTTGGTCCAGGGTAGGAATGAGCAGTTCTTC. This encodes CASSLVQGRNEQFF. The variable domain in full, completed from reference TRBV5-6 and TRBJ2-1, reads DAGVTQSPTHLIKTRGQQVTLRCSPKSGHDTVSWYQQALGQGPQFIFQYYEEEERQRGNFPDRFSGHQFPNYSSELNVNALLLGDSALYLCASSLVQGRNEQFFGPGTRLTVL.

This clonotype appeared many times. The chain has TRBV5-5 and TRBJ2-1; D may be TRBD2 (7 bases). CDR1 and CDR2 (germline): SGHKS, YYEKEE (reference sequence). Trimming cost V 2 bases and J 2 bases, with 11 bases left between them. The CDR3 is 15 amino acids. In DNA, the CDR3 is TGTGCCAGCAGCTTAGGGGGGGCAACCTACAATGAGCAGTTCTTC. Residues: CASSLGGATYNEQFF.

The chain employs TRBV29-1 and TRBJ2-4, with D perhaps matching TRBD2 (5 bases). Germline assignment: CDR1 SQVTM and CDR2 ANQGSEA. This CDR3 region has 17 residues. V was shortened by 4 bases and J by 0 bases, with 19 bases between the two germline ends. This CDR3 is CSVVASITILAKNIQYF. In nucleotides, the CDR3 is TGCAGCGTTGTGGCTAGCATTACGATCCTAGCCAAAAACATTCAGTACTTC.